The next 28 T cell receptor beta chains were all read from a single sample in a study of blood T cell repertoires in COVID-19. TCRdb's copy holds only in-frame clones and misses some; the assay was immunoSEQ multiplex PCR. In the table there are approximately 100,000 clones, 92% of which are singletons. Sequencing was done on a sample of peripheral blood. These TCRs come from a man over 45 with active COVID-19.

This chain joins TRBV10-3 and TRBJ1-5, with D uncertain. This CDR3 has 15 residues. V dropped 3 bases and J dropped 3 bases, with 12 bases sitting between them. CDR1 and CDR2 from the germline V gene are ENHRY and SYGVKD. This chain's CDR3 is CAISDSGRYNQPQHF. The CDR3 nucleotides are TGTGCCATCAGTGACTCCGGGAGGTACAATCAGCCCCAGCATTTT.

The chain couples TRBV5-1 to TRBJ2-1; 9 bases agree with TRBD2. The CDR3 is 15 residues long. Trimming removed 3 bases from V and 6 bases from J; junction bases left unmatched: 7. Germline assignment: CDR1 SGHRS and CDR2 YFSETQ. CDR3 residues: CASSSLGTSTNEQFF. The CDR3 region has the DNA TGCGCCAGCAGCTCATTGGGGACTAGCACCAATGAGCAGTTCTTC.

The chain recombines TRBV7-3 with TRBJ2-2; D unresolved. Germline V lookup: CDR1 SGHTA, CDR2 FQGTGA. CDR3 length equals 12 residues. Trimming took off 5 bases at V and 7 bases at J, with 8 bases between the two ends. CDR3 nucleotide sequence: TGTGCCAGCAGCCCCCCGGGCGGGGAGCTGTTTTTT. Protein sequence: CASSPPGGELFF.

The rearrangement uses TRBV7-9 and TRBJ2-3; 8 bases are a match to TRBD1. V shed 4 bases and J 6 bases; nucleotides not matched to a gene: 6. CDR3 length: 14 residues. Germline V CDR1 and CDR2: SEHNR, FQNEAQ (reference sequence). This CDR3 is CASSWQGAEDTQYF. The CDR3 coding sequence is TGTGCCAGCAGCTGGCAGGGGGCTGAGGATACGCAGTATTTT. Using reference TRBV7-9 and TRBJ2-3 for the parts outside the CDR3, the full variable domain is DTGVSQNPRHKITKRGQNVTFRCDPISEHNRLYWYRQTLGQGPEFLTYFQNEAQLEKSRLLSDRFSAERPKGSFSTLEIQRTEQGDSAMYLCASSWQGAEDTQYFGPGTRLTVL.

The V and J genes are TRBV28 and TRBJ1-6; tentatively, D is TRBD1 (5 bases). This CDR3 is 15 amino acids long. V dropped 4 bases and J dropped 10 bases, with 17 bases sitting between them. Looked up from germline, CDR1 is MDHEN and CDR2 is SYDVKM. The CDR3 reads CASSSPDTARSPLHF. In DNA form, the CDR3 reads TGTGCCAGCAGTTCCCCGGACACGGCGCGGTCACCCCTCCACTTT.

The chain combines TRBV2 with TRBJ2-1, with 8 bases that match TRBD2. V gave up 8 bases and J gave up 7 bases; unmatched junction bases: 1. This CDR3 has 11 residues. Germline CDR1 reads SNHLY; CDR2 reads FYNNEI. CDR3: CASGTRNEQFF. The CDR3 nucleotides are TGTGCCAGCGGGACTAGAAATGAGCAGTTCTTC.

The genes are TRBV11-2 and TRBJ2-1; 7 bases are a match to TRBD1. Germline CDR1 is SGHAT and CDR2 is FQNNGV. The CDR3 covers 15 residues. J lost 2 bases, V lost 1 base, and 2 bases had no gene match. CDR3 in amino acids: CASSLGQGPYNEQFF. The CDR3, as DNA: TGTGCCAGCAGCTTAGGACAGGGTCCCTACAATGAGCAGTTCTTC. Full variable domain (remainder filled in from reference TRBV11-2 and TRBJ2-1): EAGVAQSPRYKIIEKRQSVAFWCNPISGHATLYWYQQILGQGPKLLIQFQNNGVVDDSQLPKDRFSAERLKGVDSTLKIQPAKLEDSAVYLCASSLGQGPYNEQFFGPGTRLTVL.

J is TRBJ1-1 and V is TRBV28; TRBD1 is a possible D gene (5 bases). The CDR3 has 14 amino acids. Trimming shortened V by 4 bases and J by 3 bases, and 12 bases separated the two germline ends. CDR1 is MDHEN, CDR2 SYDVKM, per germline. The CDR3 protein is CASSSPGGHTEAFF. The CDR3, as DNA: TGTGCCAGCAGTTCCCCCGGGGGTCACACTGAAGCTTTCTTT. The full variable domain, with the rest looked up from reference TRBV28 and TRBJ1-1, is DVKVTQSSRYLVKRTGEKVFLECVQDMDHENMFWYRQDPGLGLRLIYFSYDVKMKEKGDIPEGYSVSREKKERFSLILESASTNQTSMYLCASSSPGGHTEAFFGQGTRLTVV.

This clone has just one count. The chain links TRBV11-2 to TRBJ2-5; 8 bases fit TRBD1. The V segment lost 4 bases and the J segment 5 bases; nucleotides outside the gene matches: 6. CDR3 length: 14 amino acids. Germline CDR1 reads SGHAT; CDR2 reads FQNNGV. CDR3 protein: CASSSWQGAETQYF. In DNA form, the CDR3 reads TGTGCCAGCAGCTCCTGGCAGGGGGCTGAGACCCAGTACTTC.

A remark on this clone: At one end the junction does not follow the germline gene, possibly because of a read error. The chain is built from TRBV3-1 (or the pseudogene TRBV3-2) and TRBJ1-2, with D perhaps TRBD1 (6 bases). Germline CDR1 LGHDT, CDR2 YNNKEL (reference sequence). This CDR3 is built from 11 residues. The CDR3 loop reads CASSQGSGAAF. In DNA form, the CDR3 reads TGTGCCAGCAGCCAAGGATCAGGGGCCGCCTTC.

This clone was observed a single time. This rearrangement joins TRBV28 to TRBJ2-5; 11 bases line up with TRBD2. The CDR3 consists of 15 residues. V shed 7 bases, J shed 1 base, and the junction held 5 bases outside the gene matches. Germline V lookup: CDR1 MDHEN, CDR2 SYDVKM. This CDR3 reads CASKLAGGSQETQYF. Written as DNA, the CDR3 is TGTGCCAGCAAATTAGCGGGAGGGTCCCAAGAGACCCAGTACTTC.

This clone was detected only once. V and J are TRBV19 and TRBJ2-1, with TRBD1 matching over 9 bases. The CDR3 extends over 16 amino acids. Per germline, CDR1 LNHDA and CDR2 SQIVND (reference sequence). V gave up 6 bases and J gave up 10 bases; unmatched junction bases: 16. CDR3: CASSPTGTGSATEQFF. Here the CDR3 DNA reads TGTGCCAGTAGCCCAACCGGGACAGGGTCAGCGACGGAGCAGTTCTTC.

This clone appeared a single time. This chain uses TRBV11-2 with TRBJ1-5; D call uncertain. CDR1 and CDR2 from the germline V gene are SGHAT and FQNNGV. The CDR3 covers 13 residues. V was clipped by 0 bases and J by 2 bases, with 2 bases between them. This CDR3 reads CASSLDGNQPQHF. For the CDR3, the DNA is TGTGCCAGCAGCTTAGACGGCAATCAGCCCCAGCATTTT. The full variable domain, rest sourced from reference TRBV11-2 and TRBJ1-5, is EAGVAQSPRYKIIEKRQSVAFWCNPISGHATLYWYQQILGQGPKLLIQFQNNGVVDDSQLPKDRFSAERLKGVDSTLKIQPAKLEDSAVYLCASSLDGNQPQHFGDGTRLSIL.

V usage is TRBV24-1 and J usage is TRBJ1-5; unclear D gene. The CDR3 loop spans 14 amino acids. Looked up from germline, CDR1 is KGHDR and CDR2 is SFDVKD. The V end was cut by 3 bases, the J end by 3 bases, with 8 bases between. CDR3 nucleotide sequence: TGTGCCACCAGTGATGAGAAGCCCAATCAGCCCCAGCATTTT. It specifies CATSDEKPNQPQHF.

This chain links TRBV25-1 with TRBJ1-2, with TRBD1 matching over 9 bases. The length of the CDR3 is 16 residues. Trimming at V came to 4 bases and at J to 4 bases, leaving 10 bases not matched to a gene. From germline, CDR1 is MGHDK and CDR2 SYGVNS. Here the CDR3 reads CASSVNRGQGTYGYTF. The CDR3 region has the DNA TGTGCCAGCAGTGTAAACCGGGGACAGGGAACCTATGGCTACACCTTC.

The J gene is TRBJ2-1, the V gene TRBV7-2, with 8 bases that match TRBD2. Losses at the gene ends were 3 bases for V and 4 bases for J; bases not matched to a gene: 2. Germline-derived CDR1 and CDR2 are SGHTA and FQGNSA. This CDR3 is 14 amino acids long. The DNA of the CDR3 is TGTGCCAGCAGCTTGGGGACTAGTTACAATGAGCAGTTCTTC. It encodes CASSLGTSYNEQFF.

The chain couples TRBV28 to TRBJ2-6; tentatively, D is TRBD2 (6 bases). Trimming left V 5 bases short and J 3 bases short, with 14 bases between. The V gene's germline CDR1 is MDHEN and CDR2 SYDVKM. The CDR3 runs 16 residues. DNA for the CDR3: TGTGCCAGCAGTCTTCCGGGGGTAGGTGGGGCCAACGTCCTGACTTTC. Its protein is CASSLPGVGGANVLTF.

The V call is TRBV11-2, the J call TRBJ2-2, with a weak D call TRBD2 (6 bases). V lost 1 base to trimming and J lost 4 bases, with 16 bases between them. Per germline, CDR1 SGHAT and CDR2 FQNNGV. The CDR3 runs 17 residues. In nucleotides, the CDR3 is TGTGCCAGCAGCTTAGGTGTTCTAGCGATGATCACCGGGGAGCTGTTTTTT. Protein product: CASSLGVLAMITGELFF.

The chain joins TRBV18 to TRBJ2-7, with TRBD2 matching over 7 bases. This CDR3 has 14 amino acids. Trimming cost V 1 base and J 0 bases; bases outside gene matches: 0. Germline V gene data show CDR1 as KGHSH and CDR2 as LQKENI. The CDR3 DNA sequence: TGTGCCAGCTCACCACGGGGGGGCTCCTACGAGCAGTACTTC. Protein product: CASSPRGGSYEQYF.

The rearrangement uses TRBV5-1 and TRBJ1-1, with 7 bases matching TRBD1. The germline V gene encodes CDR1 SGHRS and CDR2 YFSETQ. The CDR3 is 14 amino acids. V was pared by 4 bases and J by 2 bases, with 5 bases of the junction left unmatched. CDR3 sequence reads: CASSPRTGNTEAFF. The DNA of the CDR3 is TGCGCCAGCAGCCCGCGGACAGGCAACACTGAAGCTTTCTTT.

The rearrangement links TRBV6-5 to TRBJ2-1; 10 bases fit TRBD2. This CDR3 is 13 amino acids long. Germline V CDR1 and CDR2: MNHEY, SVGAGI. Losses at the gene ends were 10 bases for V and 2 bases for J; bases not matched to a gene: 2. As DNA, the CDR3 is TGTGCCATACTAGCGGGGACCTACAATGAGCAGTTCTTC. Residues: CAILAGTYNEQFF.

The chain combines TRBV5-1 with TRBJ2-6, with D unresolved. The CDR3 has 16 amino acids. Per germline, CDR1 SGHRS and CDR2 YFSETQ. The ends were cut back, 4 bases at V and 2 bases at J, with 13 bases in the middle. CDR3 DNA sequence: TGCGCCAGCAGCCCCCTCCGTGGGCCTGGGGCCAACGTCCTGACTTTC. Protein sequence: CASSPLRGPGANVLTF.

The gene calls are TRBV27 and TRBJ1-1; no clear D gene. CDR1 and CDR2 (germline): MNHEY, SMNVEV (reference sequence). Trimming took 5 bases from V and 3 from J, leaving 13 bases between them. This CDR3 contains 14 residues. The CDR3 DNA is TGTGCCAGCAGTCCCCTTTTCCCTGACACTGAAGCTTTCTTT. It specifies CASSPLFPDTEAFF.

The CDR3 region has the DNA TGTGCCAGCAGCTTAGATGAGGCGGAGGATAGCTCCTACAATGAGCAGTTCTTC. Protein: CASSLDEAEDSSYNEQFF. The V and J genes are TRBV13 and TRBJ2-1, with TRBD2 as a possible D gene (5 bases). Germline CDR1 and CDR2: PRHDT and FYEKMQ (reference sequence). V lost 1 base, J lost 0 bases, and 16 bases lay in between. This CDR3 is built from 18 residues.

The chain is built from TRBV27 and TRBJ2-2; no reliable D call. The CDR3 length is 13 residues. In germline, CDR1 is MNHEY, CDR2 SMNVEV (reference sequence). The germline V and J ends were trimmed by 3 bases and 7 bases, with 9 bases remaining between them. The CDR3, as DNA: TGTGCCAGCAGTTTCCACCTAGGCGGGGAGCTGTTTTTT. Translation: CASSFHLGGELFF.

Note on this clone: The junction and the germline gene differ at one end; a read error may be behind it. The genes are TRBV18 and TRBJ2-7; TRBD2 might be the D (6 bases). The CDR3 has 15 residues. The V gene's germline CDR1 is KGHSH and CDR2 LQKENI. The CDR3 DNA reads as TGTGCCAGCCCACCCACGGGAGCTGGCTCCTACGAGCAGTACTTC. The encoded protein is CASPPTGAGSYEQYF. The variable domain in full, completed from reference TRBV18 and TRBJ2-7, reads NAGVMQNPRHLVRRRGQEARLRCSPMKGHSHVYWYRQLPEEGLKFMVYLQKENIIDESGMPKERFSAEFPKEGPSILRIQQVVRGDSAAYFCASPPTGAGSYEQYFGPGTRLTVT.

V usage is TRBV3-1 (or the pseudogene TRBV3-2) and J usage is TRBJ2-2, with 10 bases that match TRBD1. CDR1 and CDR2 from the germline V gene are LGHDT and YNNKEL (reference sequence). V lost 3 bases and J lost 4; bases outside the gene matches: 5. The CDR3 loop spans 16 amino acids. The CDR3, as DNA: TGTGCCAGCAGCCACCTGACAGGGGGCGGCACCGGGGAGCTGTTTTTT. It is translated as CASSHLTGGGTGELFF.

This clone has only one observation. The V gene is TRBV19, the J gene TRBJ1-1, with a weak D call TRBD1 (6 bases). The length of the CDR3 is 16 residues. CDR1 is LNHDA, CDR2 SQIVND, per germline (reference sequence). With 5 bases removed from V and 5 bases from J, the gap between germline ends came to 21 bases. The CDR3, as DNA: TGTGCCAGTAGTGCTGTGGGGGGGCTGGTGGAGACTGAAGCTTTCTTT. Its translation: CASSAVGGLVETEAFF.